This T cell receptor beta chain was sequenced during a study of cytomegalovirus exposure and HLA in healthy donors. Details on this clone: The antigen is unknown.

Study-wide results and limits: Cytomegalovirus status was reportedly diagnosed by the classifier with high sensitivity and specificity. HLA alleles were associated with 17,000 or so TCR beta sequences in a later analysis at 0.05 false discovery rate.

Healthy bone marrow donors formed the donor group. PCR employed 60 Vbeta and 13 Jbeta primers. Some clones are missing from TCRdb's copy, which holds only in-frame ones; the method was immunoSEQ multiplex PCR. The data hold roughly 200,000 clones, with 79% observed a single time. Trimming removed 0 bases at V and 2 bases at J, with 8 bases between. The germline V gene has CDR1 KGHSH and CDR2 LQKENI. The CDR3 totals 14 residues. This chain joins TRBV18 and TRBJ2-7; D is perhaps TRBD1 (5 bases). The material sequenced was PBMCs. This receptor was identified in a woman between 25 and 40 years old in good health and CMV-seropositive. Here the CDR3 reads CASSPPPGTYEQYF. The CDR3 DNA reads as TGTGCCAGCTCACCACCTCCAGGGACCTACGAGCAGTACTTC.